A selection of T cell receptor beta chains follows, all from one sample in a study of T cell responses to AZD1222 COVID-19 vaccine. The table came from immunoSEQ multiplex PCR; TCRdb's copy has only in-frame clones and leaves some out. The sample lists tens of thousands of clones, 70% to 80% occurring once. The material sequenced was peripheral blood, taken 28 days after the second AZD1222 dose. These receptors were taken from an adult who received the AZD1222 COVID-19 vaccine. CDR3s include the opening cysteine and the closing phenylalanine or tryptophan. The order of the fields is clone size, J gene, V gene, CDR3 length, D gene, CDR3 DNA, CDR3 protein. D genes are given only for firm matches. Clone size is not always given. Where it is, it says once, few, many or a class for expanded clones.

clone size: .
J gene: TRBJ1-2
V gene: TRBV5-4
CDR3 length: 14
D gene: TRBD1
CDR3 DNA: TGTGCCAGCAGCTTGGAAGACAGGGGGTATGGCTACACCTTC
CDR3 protein: CASSLEDRGYGYTF

clone size: .
J gene: TRBJ2-2
V gene: TRBV4-1
CDR3 length: 14
D gene: .
CDR3 DNA: TGCGCCAGCAGCCAAGTTCTCGCGGCCGGGGAGCTGTTTTTT
CDR3 protein: CASSQVLAAGELFF

clone size: .
J gene: TRBJ1-6
V gene: TRBV6-6
CDR3 length: 13
D gene: TRBD1
CDR3 DNA: TGTGCCAGCAAGGACAGGGGGAATTCACCCCTCCACTTT
CDR3 protein: CASKDRGNSPLHF

clone size: .
J gene: TRBJ2-5
V gene: TRBV5-1
CDR3 length: 13
D gene: .
CDR3 DNA: TGCGCCAGCAGCTTGGGGGTTGGCAAGACCCAGTACTTC
CDR3 protein: CASSLGVGKTQYF

clone size: .
J gene: TRBJ1-5
V gene: TRBV6-5
CDR3 length: 14
D gene: .
CDR3 DNA: TGTGCCATAGGGGCAGGAGGGAGCAATCAGCCCCAGCATTTT
CDR3 protein: CAIGAGGSNQPQHF

clone size: .
J gene: TRBJ2-7
V gene: TRBV5-1
CDR3 length: 14
D gene: .
CDR3 DNA: TGCGCCAGCAGCTTGGAGGGTAACTCCTACGAGCAGTACTTC
CDR3 protein: CASSLEGNSYEQYF

clone size: once
J gene: TRBJ1-3
V gene: TRBV30
CDR3 length: 14
D gene: .
CDR3 DNA: TGTGCCTGGAGTAAAAGAGGGCCCACGAACACCATATATTTT
CDR3 protein: CAWSKRGPTNTIYF

clone size: once
J gene: TRBJ1-1
V gene: TRBV6-5
CDR3 length: 13
D gene: .
CDR3 DNA: TGTGCCAGCATGCAAAGGGTGGGAACTGAAGCTTTCTTT
CDR3 protein: CASMQRVGTEAFF

clone size: few
J gene: TRBJ2-1
V gene: TRBV6-5
CDR3 length: 16
D gene: .
CDR3 DNA: TGTGCCAGCAGTTACTCCGGGCCAGGAAGTCCCAATGAGCAGTTCTTC
CDR3 protein: CASSYSGPGSPNEQFF

clone size: .
J gene: TRBJ2-3
V gene: TRBV4-2
CDR3 length: 16
D gene: TRBD2
CDR3 DNA: TGTGCCAGCAGCCTATCGACTAGCAGAGGCTCAGATACGCAGTATTTT
CDR3 protein: CASSLSTSRGSDTQYF

clone size: .
J gene: TRBJ1-2
V gene: TRBV7-9
CDR3 length: 18
D gene: TRBD1
CDR3 DNA: TGTGCCAGCAGCTATTCCCGGGACAGGTTCGCTGCTAACTATGGCTACACCTTC
CDR3 protein: CASSYSRDRFAANYGYTF

clone size: once
J gene: TRBJ2-3
V gene: TRBV18
CDR3 length: 12
D gene: .
CDR3 DNA: TGTGCCAGCTCACCCTACACAGATACGCAGTATTTT
CDR3 protein: CASSPYTDTQYF

clone size: .
J gene: TRBJ2-1
V gene: TRBV25-1
CDR3 length: 17
D gene: .
CDR3 DNA: TGTGCCAGCAGCTCTCCGGGACACCGGAGCTCCTACAATGAGCAGTTCTTC
CDR3 protein: CASSSPGHRSSYNEQFF

clone size: .
J gene: TRBJ1-5
V gene: TRBV6-1
CDR3 length: 13
D gene: TRBD1
CDR3 DNA: TGTGCCAGCACCGCGACAGGGCGTCAGCCCCAGCATTTT
CDR3 protein: CASTATGRQPQHF

clone size: few
J gene: TRBJ1-1
V gene: TRBV10-1
CDR3 length: 13
D gene: TRBD1
CDR3 DNA: TGCGCCAGCAAAGGACAGGGGGTCGCTGAAGCTTTCTTT
CDR3 protein: CASKGQGVAEAFF

clone size: medium-sized
J gene: TRBJ2-3
V gene: TRBV30
CDR3 length: 14
D gene: .
CDR3 DNA: TGTGCCTGGAGTGAATTAGCTAGCGTAGATACGCAGTATTTT
CDR3 protein: CAWSELASVDTQYF

clone size: .
J gene: TRBJ1-1
V gene: TRBV10-2
CDR3 length: 13
D gene: .
CDR3 DNA: TGCGCCAGCAGAGTGGGGCTGAACACTGAAGCTTTCTTT
CDR3 protein: CASRVGLNTEAFF